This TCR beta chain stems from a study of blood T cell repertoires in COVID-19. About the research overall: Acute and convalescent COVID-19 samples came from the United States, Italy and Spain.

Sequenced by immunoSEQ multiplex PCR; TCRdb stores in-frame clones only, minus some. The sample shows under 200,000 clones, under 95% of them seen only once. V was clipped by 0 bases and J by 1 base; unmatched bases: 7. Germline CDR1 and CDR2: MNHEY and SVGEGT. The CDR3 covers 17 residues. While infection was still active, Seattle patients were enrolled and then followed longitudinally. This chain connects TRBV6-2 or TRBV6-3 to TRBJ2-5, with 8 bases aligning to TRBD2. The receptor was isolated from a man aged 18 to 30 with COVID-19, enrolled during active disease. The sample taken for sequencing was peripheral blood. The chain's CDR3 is CASSYSARLALQETQYF. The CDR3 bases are TGTGCCAGCAGTTACTCCGCTCGACTAGCGCTCCAAGAGACCCAGTACTTC.